One TCR beta chain is described in this entry. Its antigen is unidentified. The data belong to a study of T cell clones after liver transplantation. Study background: Three of the eight recipients were HCV-positive; the rest had non-autoimmune, non-viral transplant indications. The study, taken as a whole, reports: A larger donor-reactive than third-party decline suggested partial antigen-specific deletion. Post-transplant, graft-donor-reactive CD4 TCRbeta sequences in blood dropped significantly in most of the 8 subjects.

Thawed unstimulated PBMCs were FACS-sorted by CD3, CD4 and CD8 into two populations. Looked up from germline, CDR1 is SGHVS and CDR2 is FQNEAQ. Trimming shortened V by 0 bases and J by 0 bases, and 7 bases separated the two germline ends. The CDR3 is made up of 15 amino acids. TCRdb's table, derived via immunoSEQ multiplex PCR, lists solely in-frame clones and lacks some. The repertoire consists of 60,000 or so clones, with about 70% occurring once and the leading ten covering around 8.9%. The sequencing here drew on CD4+ T cells from blood, taken at the 22-month timepoint. The chain couples TRBV7-8 to TRBJ2-3; the D gene could be TRBD1 or TRBD2 (5 bases each). This TCR came from a human patient who received a liver transplant. T cells may partly derive from the graft donor. CDR3 in amino acids: CASSLAGVSTDTQYF. The CDR3 DNA reads TGTGCCAGCAGCTTAGCGGGGGTTAGCACAGATACGCAGTATTTT.